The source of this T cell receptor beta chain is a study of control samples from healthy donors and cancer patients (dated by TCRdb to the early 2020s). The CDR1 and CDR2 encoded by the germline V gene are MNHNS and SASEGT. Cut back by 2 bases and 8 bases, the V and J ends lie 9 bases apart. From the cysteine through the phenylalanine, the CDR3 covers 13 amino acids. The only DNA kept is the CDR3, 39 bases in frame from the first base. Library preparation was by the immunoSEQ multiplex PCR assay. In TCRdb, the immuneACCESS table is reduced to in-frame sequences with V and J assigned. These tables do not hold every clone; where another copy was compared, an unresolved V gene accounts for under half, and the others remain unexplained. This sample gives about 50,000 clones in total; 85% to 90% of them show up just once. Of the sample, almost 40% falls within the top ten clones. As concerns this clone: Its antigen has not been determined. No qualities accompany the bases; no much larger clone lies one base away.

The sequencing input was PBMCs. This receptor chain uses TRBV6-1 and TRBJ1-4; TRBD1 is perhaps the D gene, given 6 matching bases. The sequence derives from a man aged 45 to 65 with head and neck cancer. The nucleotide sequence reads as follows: TGTGCCAGCAGTGAAAAAGGGGGAGAAAAACTGTTTTTT. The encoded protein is CASSEKGGEKLFF.